The 24 T cell receptor beta chains reported below all come from one sample, sequenced in a study of blood T cell repertoires in COVID-19. Repertoires were generated with immunoSEQ multiplex PCR, while TCRdb's copy carries only in-frame clones and drops some. Of about 49,000 clones listed, around 87% were seen once; the top ten hold 2% to 2.5%. Sequenced sample: peripheral blood. The receptors shown here come from a woman older than 75 with COVID-19, enrolled during active disease.

V and J are TRBV11-2 and TRBJ2-5; 11 bases align to TRBD1. This CDR3 region has 16 residues. J was trimmed by 3 bases and V by 1 base; bases with no gene match: 4. The germline gives CDR1 SGHAT, CDR2 FQNNGV. The CDR3 sequence is CASSLVLGQGEETQYF. CDR3 in DNA: TGTGCCAGCAGCTTAGTATTGGGACAGGGGGAAGAGACCCAGTACTTC.

The chain employs TRBV6-5 and TRBJ1-2; the D gene is possibly TRBD1 (6 bases). The V and J ends lost 6 bases and 13 bases respectively, with 18 bases between them. CDR3 length: 12 amino acids. Germline CDR1 reads MNHEY; CDR2 reads SVGAGI. CDR3: CASRPGASAPTF. The CDR3 region has the DNA TGTGCCAGCAGACCAGGGGCCTCCGCTCCCACCTTC.

The genes are TRBV4-2 and TRBJ1-4; a weak D match, TRBD1 (5 bases). Germline CDR1 reads LGHNA; CDR2 reads YNFKEQ. The CDR3 runs 15 residues. Trimming cost V 0 bases and J 4 bases, with 9 bases left between them. In nucleotides, the CDR3 is TGTGCCAGCAGCCAAGATCCGGGGGTTAATGAAAAACTGTTTTTT. Its translation is CASSQDPGVNEKLFF.

The chain has TRBV7-9 and TRBJ1-4, with no clear D. The CDR3 is made up of 12 amino acids. Germline V gene data show CDR1 as SEHNR and CDR2 as FQNEAQ (reference sequence). V dropped 5 bases and J dropped 8 bases, with 9 bases sitting between them. CDR3 bases: TGTGCCAGCAGCCCGGGTTTAGAAAAACTGTTTTTT. It translates to CASSPGLEKLFF.

This clone occurred once. The junction and the germline gene differ at one end; a read error may be behind it. The chain couples TRBV5-5 to TRBJ1-5; D is uncertain. The CDR3 spans 16 residues. Germline CDR1 and CDR2: SGHKS and YYEKEE (reference sequence). The CDR3 DNA sequence: TGTGCCAGCAGATTGGGCCTATTGGGCCAGAATCAGCCCCAGCATTTT. Protein sequence: CASRLGLLGQNQPQHF.

V is TRBV30 and J is TRBJ2-2; D might be TRBD1 (6 bases). Germline assignment: CDR1 GTSNPN and CDR2 SVGIG (reference sequence). There are 14 residues in the CDR3. V gave up 3 bases and J gave up 1 base, with 9 bases separating them. This CDR3 reads CAWRLTGNTGELFF. In DNA form, the CDR3 reads TGTGCCTGGAGACTGACAGGGAACACCGGGGAGCTGTTTTTT.

The V gene is TRBV6-1, the J gene TRBJ1-4; TRBD1 aligns across 7 bases. Germline loops: CDR1 MNHNS, CDR2 SASEGT. V lost 2 bases, J lost 4 bases, and 4 bases stayed unmatched. The length of the CDR3 is 15 residues. As DNA, the CDR3 is TGTGCCAGCAGTGAAAACAGGGGAGGTAATGAAAAACTGTTTTTT. It translates to CASSENRGGNEKLFF.

The rearrangement links TRBV7-8 to TRBJ1-3, with D maybe TRBD1 (6 bases). Per germline, CDR1 SGHVS and CDR2 FQNEAQ. There are 15 residues in the CDR3. Trimming took 1 base from V and 4 from J, leaving 11 bases between them. CDR3 bases: TGTGCCAGCAGCTTAGGACAGGTTGGGGGAAACACCATATATTTT. Protein sequence: CASSLGQVGGNTIYF.

This clone appeared a few times. This chain links TRBV6-5 with TRBJ1-1; 10 positions match TRBD1. Trimming at V came to 7 bases and at J to 7 bases, leaving 6 bases not matched to a gene. This CDR3 contains 13 residues. The germline CDR1 and CDR2 sequences are MNHEY and SVGAGI. The CDR3 region has the DNA TGTGCCAGCAAACGGGACAGGGGAATTGAAGCTTTCTTT. As protein: CASKRDRGIEAFF.

This chain's CDR3 is CASSLGGGKNEQFF. The CDR3 DNA reads TGTGCCAGCAGCCTGGGCGGGGGCAAGAATGAGCAGTTCTTC. The chain combines TRBV11-2 with TRBJ2-1; TRBD2 might be the D (7 bases). Germline assignment: CDR1 SGHAT and CDR2 FQNNGV. The CDR3 spans 14 residues. Trimming shortened V by 5 bases and J by 7 bases, and 15 bases separated the two germline ends.

CDR3: CSVEGGTRSSYEQYF. DNA for the CDR3: TGCAGCGTTGAAGGTGGGACACGTAGCTCCTACGAGCAGTACTTC. The chain has TRBV29-1 and TRBJ2-7; the D gene is possibly TRBD1 (6 bases). Germline V gene data show CDR1 as SQVTM and CDR2 as ANQGSEA. V lost 1 base and J lost 0, with 13 bases in between. This CDR3 is built from 15 residues.

The chain uses TRBV30 and TRBJ2-7; TRBD1 matches 7 bases. Germline CDR1 reads GTSNPN; CDR2 reads SVGIG (reference sequence). CDR3 length: 13 residues. Germline trimming cut 4 bases from V and 5 bases from J; bases unmatched to any gene: 8. The CDR3 DNA sequence: TGTGCCTGGAATTACAGGGGATTAAACGAGCAGTACTTC. Translating gives CAWNYRGLNEQYF. The whole variable domain, filled in from reference TRBV30 and TRBJ2-7, reads SQTIHQWPATLVQPVGSPLSLECTVEGTSNPNLYWYRQAAGRGLQLLFYSVGIGQISSEVPQNLSASRPQDRQFILSSKKLLLSDSGFYLCAWNYRGLNEQYFGPGTRLTVT.

The CDR3 DNA sequence: TGTGCCAGCAGCCTCACAGGGGCTGGGGCCAACGTCCTGACTTTC. Its protein product is CASSLTGAGANVLTF. This chain joins TRBV2 and TRBJ2-6; 7 bases fit TRBD1. From germline, CDR1 is SNHLY and CDR2 FYNNEI. The CDR3 runs to 15 residues. Trimming cost V 6 bases and J 2 bases; bases outside gene matches: 4.

This clone was seen a single time. J is TRBJ1-3 and V is TRBV9, with D tentatively TRBD1 (6 bases). Per the germline V gene, CDR1 is SGDLS and CDR2 is YYNGEE. CDR3 length equals 18 residues. V lost 2 bases to trimming and J lost 0 bases, with 18 bases between them. The CDR3 protein is CASSVTLDSPNSGNTIYF. The CDR3 nucleotides read TGTGCCAGCAGCGTTACTTTGGACAGTCCTAACTCTGGAAACACCATATATTTT.

This clone has just a few counts. V usage is TRBV9 and J usage is TRBJ2-2, with 7 bases aligning to TRBD1. After removal of 3 bases from V and 7 bases from J, the junction contained 6 bases not matched to a gene. The V gene's germline CDR1 is SGDLS and CDR2 YYNGEE. The CDR3 sequence is 14 residues long. CDR3 DNA: TGTGCCAGCAGCGGCACAGGGGTAATCGGGGAGCTGTTTTTT. It specifies CASSGTGVIGELFF.

The rearrangement joins TRBV4-1 to TRBJ1-1; TRBD1 aligns across 8 bases. This CDR3 is built from 16 residues. Looked up from germline, CDR1 is MGHRA and CDR2 is YSYEKL. V trimming: 2 bases; J trimming: 0 bases; junction bases outside the gene matches: 5. The CDR3 coding sequence is TGCGCCAGCAGCCAATCCACGGGACAGGTGAACACTGAAGCTTTCTTT. Protein product: CASSQSTGQVNTEAFF.

The V and J genes are TRBV5-1 and TRBJ2-7, with 10 bases matching TRBD1. Losses at the gene ends were 4 bases for V and 2 bases for J; bases not matched to a gene: 3. The CDR3 consists of 14 residues. Germline V gives CDR1 SGHRS, CDR2 YFSETQ. CDR3 amino acids: CASSPGTGAYEQYF. CDR3 DNA sequence: TGCGCCAGCAGCCCCGGGACAGGGGCCTACGAGCAGTACTTC.

V is TRBV7-3 and J is TRBJ1-1; perhaps TRBD1 as D (6 bases). The CDR3 totals 16 residues. V was cut by 5 bases and J by 5 bases, with 21 bases left in between. The V gene's germline CDR1 is SGHTA and CDR2 FQGTGA. CDR3 bases: TGTGCCAGCAGCCCCGCGGGGGGGCAAGGGGGTACTGAAGCTTTCTTT. Translating gives CASSPAGGQGGTEAFF. Full variable domain (outside the CDR3, taken from reference TRBV7-3 and TRBJ1-1): GAGVSQTPSNKVTEKGKYVELRCDPISGHTALYWYRQSLGQGPEFLIYFQGTGAADDSGLPNDRFFAVRPEGSVSTLKIQRTERGDSAVYLCASSPAGGQGGTEAFFGQGTRLTVV.

The chain recombines TRBV25-1 with TRBJ2-1; 9 nucleotides match TRBD1. V was pared by 4 bases and J by 5 bases, with 9 bases of the junction left unmatched. The CDR3 runs to 16 residues. Germline CDR1 reads MGHDK; CDR2 reads SYGVNS. CDR3 sequence: CASSALGQGQDNEQFF. The CDR3 region has the DNA TGTGCCAGCAGTGCCCTAGGACAGGGGCAGGACAATGAGCAGTTCTTC.

This clone was counted once. This rearrangement joins TRBV18 to TRBJ2-5; the match to TRBD1 covers 9 bases. In germline, CDR1 is KGHSH, CDR2 LQKENI. The CDR3 is 16 residues long. V gave up 2 bases and J gave up 0 bases; unmatched junction bases: 4. CDR3 nucleotides: TGTGCCAGCTCACCATTAGGACAGGGGAACCAAGAGACCCAGTACTTC. Translated: CASSPLGQGNQETQYF.

The chain carries TRBV28 and TRBJ2-7; D is uncertain. CDR1 MDHEN and CDR2 SYDVKM come from the germline V gene. The CDR3 runs 14 residues. V was shortened by 4 bases and J by 3 bases, with 13 bases between the two germline ends. The CDR3 nucleotides are TGTGCCAGCAGTTCTTGGGCTTCTGTCTACGAGCAGTACTTC. Its protein product is CASSSWASVYEQYF. The complete variable domain, with remaining parts taken from reference TRBV28 and TRBJ2-7, reads DVKVTQSSRYLVKRTGEKVFLECVQDMDHENMFWYRQDPGLGLRLIYFSYDVKMKEKGDIPEGYSVSREKKERFSLILESASTNQTSMYLCASSSWASVYEQYFGPGTRLTVT.

V gene TRBV5-1 combines with J gene TRBJ1-2; a possible D gene is TRBD1 (6 bases). The germline V and J ends were trimmed by 2 bases and 8 bases, with 16 bases remaining between them. CDR1 is SGHRS, CDR2 YFSETQ, per germline. The CDR3 spans 14 residues. CDR3 DNA: TGCGCCAGCAGCTTTCGGGGGGGGGCTGGCGGCTACACCTTC. It is translated as CASSFRGGAGGYTF.

The V call is TRBV7-2, the J call TRBJ2-2, with 9 bases aligning to TRBD1. J lost 5 bases, V lost 6 bases, and 7 bases had no gene match. The germline V gene has CDR1 SGHTA and CDR2 FQGNSA. This CDR3 is 15 amino acids long. CDR3 amino acids: CASRLDRGTTGELFF. In DNA, the CDR3 is TGTGCCAGCAGGCTCGACAGGGGGACGACCGGGGAGCTGTTTTTT.

V gene TRBV2 combines with J gene TRBJ1-2, with a weak D call TRBD1 (6 bases). The CDR3 spans 15 residues. Germline-derived CDR1 and CDR2 are SNHLY and FYNNEI. Trimming removed 5 bases from V and 0 bases from J, with 13 bases in between. This CDR3 is CASSNRQAANYGYTF. The CDR3 DNA reads TGTGCCAGCAGTAACCGACAGGCAGCTAACTATGGCTACACCTTC.